This is a list of T cell receptor beta chains from one sample in a study of T cells in Graves' hyperthyroidism and ophthalmopathy. TCRdb ran MiXCR on the multiplex PCR reads and lists one entry per CDR3 protein. Of over 700,000 distinct CDR3 sequences detected, around 19% appear once; the ten largest clones hold over 15%. What was sequenced was blood. All receptors come from a woman aged 45-65 years with Graves' hyperthyroidism that later progressed to Graves' ophthalmopathy. The CDR3 runs from the conserved cysteine through the conserved F or W. The D gene is left open where the match is weak. Only part of the rows carry a size: once, few, many, or a class if the clone is expanded.

clone_size,d_call,v_call,j_call,cdr3_nt,cdr3_aa
once,-,TRBV29-1,TRBJ1-3,TGCAGCGTCCGGGATCGGAACACCATATATTTT,CSVRDRNTIYF
few,TRBD2,TRBV20-1,TRBJ2-7,TGCAGTGCTAGCCTAGCGGGGGTCTATGGGTACGAGCAGTACTTC,CSASLAGVYGYEQYF
few,-,TRBV6-5,TRBJ1-1,TGTGCCAGCAGTTACGGGGTCCTTCAGAGCACTGAAGCTTTCTTT,CASSYGVLQSTEAFF
few,-,TRBV15,TRBJ2-7,TGTGCCACCAGCTCCACTAAGCGACTCTCCTACGAGCAGTACTTC,CATSSTKRLSYEQYF
many,TRBD2,TRBV5-1,TRBJ2-1,TGCGCCAGCAGCCCGCTACTAGCGGGGGAATACAATGAGCAGTTCTTC,CASSPLLAGEYNEQFF
-,-,TRBV4-1,TRBJ1-6,TGCGCCAGCAGCCAAGAGGGGGGTCTAGGGAATTCACCCCTCCACTTT,CASSQEGGLGNSPLHF
-,-,TRBV18,TRBJ1-2,TGTGCCAGCTCTCAACGGCCGGGGGACGGTGACTACACCTTC,CASSQRPGDGDYTF
-,-,TRBV27,TRBJ2-2,TGTGCCAGCAGTTTATGGGGGGGGCAGCGGGACACCGGGGAGCTGTTTTTT,CASSLWGGQRDTGELFF
-,-,TRBV6-1,TRBJ1-1,TGTGCCAGCAGTGAAGAGGGGTGGACAGACAACACTGAAGCTTTCTTT,CASSEEGWTDNTEAFF
-,TRBD1,TRBV6-1,TRBJ2-2,TGTGCCAGCAGTGACAGGGGGTGGACCGGGGAGCTGTTTTTT,CASSDRGWTGELFF
few,TRBD2,TRBV9,TRBJ2-3,TGTGCCAGCAGCCAAGCGGGGTTGAGAGATCATACGCAGTATTTT,CASSQAGLRDHTQYF
many,-,TRBV7-8,TRBJ2-3,TGTGCCAGCAGCTTAGCAACCGTCACCCTAGATACGCAGTATTTT,CASSLATVTLDTQYF
few,-,TRBV4-1,TRBJ2-1,TGCGCCAGCAGCCAAATGGGAGCCAGAAATGAGCAGTTCTTC,CASSQMGARNEQFF
-,-,TRBV27,TRBJ2-3,TGTGCCAGCAACAGGGCCCCTAGCACAGATACGCAGTATTTT,CASNRAPSTDTQYF
few,-,TRBV7-8,TRBJ1-3,TGTGCCAGCAGCTTTGAGACTCTCTACTCTGGAAACACCATATATTTT,CASSFETLYSGNTIYF
-,TRBD2,TRBV5-1,TRBJ2-1,TGCGCCAGCAGCCACGCGGCGGGGGGGCTTAATGAGCAGTTCTTC,CASSHAAGGLNEQFF
many,-,TRBV5-1,TRBJ1-1,TGCGCCAGCAGCTCGAGGAAGGGTACTGAAGCTTTCTTT,CASSSRKGTEAFF
once,TRBD2,TRBV7-2,TRBJ2-2,TGTGCCAGCAGCCAACTAGCGGGAGCGAACACCGGGGAGCTGTTTTTT,CASSQLAGANTGELFF